This T cell receptor beta chain is drawn from a study of low-dose radiotherapy and immunotherapy resistance in tumors. Overall study context: Members of Cohort 2 were treated with 1 Gy per fraction every two weeks; their total was 13 Gy over 26 weeks. One day before radiation and immunotherapy, intravenous cyclophosphamide 200 mg/m2 was administered, with this repeated every two weeks.

This clonotype showed up many times. The time point is: before trial treatment. The donors' regimen was nivolumab, ipilimumab, aspirin, low-dose cyclophosphamide and low-dose radiotherapy. Priming of first-strand cDNA relied on TRAV- and TRBV-specific primers (covering alpha and beta chains). With a constant-region primer and a V-primer adapter, TCRs were subjected to 20 to 25 PCR cycles of amplification. A single record per CDR3 protein comes from TCRdb applying MiXCR to the reads. The table lists tens of thousands of distinct CDR3 sequences, 9.4% of them singletons. The CDR3 has 14 amino acids. Trimming took 8 bases from V and 3 from J, leaving 14 bases between them. CDR1 and CDR2 from the germline V gene are MDHEN and SYDVKM.

The sample was PBMCs, taken before treatment. The origin of this receptor is a male donor with prostate cancer. The V gene is TRBV28, the J gene TRBJ2-1; no definite D call. The CDR3 nucleotides are TGTGCCAGCCGCAAGGTCCAAGGCTACAATGAGCAGTTCTTC. Translating it yields CASRKVQGYNEQFF. Based on the CDR3 plus reference TRBV28 and TRBJ2-1, the full variable domain is DVKVTQSSRYLVKRTGEKVFLECVQDMDHENMFWYRQDPGLGLRLIYFSYDVKMKEKGDIPEGYSVSREKKERFSLILESASTNQTSMYLCASRKVQGYNEQFFGPGTRLTVL.